This TCR beta chain comes out of a study of tumor-infiltrating lymphocytes in primary liver carcinoma. Study in general: The patients included men and women who were aged 30 to 69 years. Study-wide findings and caveats: Tumor-adjacent and tumor-blood pairs showed less overlap than tumor region pairs. Tumor top-250-clone fractions significantly exceeded those of blood (p = 0.039).

This clonotype was seen many times. Antigen unknown. The germline V gene has CDR1 MDHEN and CDR2 SYDVKM. The trim removed 4 bases at V and 7 bases at J, leaving 3 bases unmatched. The CDR3 runs 12 residues. Priming with a constant-region primer yielded TCR beta cDNA from around 540 ng total RNA. TCR beta libraries came from three nested multiplex PCR rounds using slightly modified ARM-PCR. With TRBV1-TRBV30 forward primers and a C-beta reverse primer, the first two PCR rounds were run for around 11 cycles each. TCRdb used MiXCR to reprocess the multiplex PCR reads, holding one entry per CDR3 protein. The sample carries fewer than 110,000 distinct CDR3 sequences, around two thirds recorded once. DNA and RNA were both co-extracted from around 20-30 mg of bulk tissue that had not been sorted. Chronic HBV infection affected patients, none of whom had received treatment.

Sequenced input: liver tumor tissue from sampling region 2. Stated subset: tumor region T2, inferior pole. The sequence came from a woman aged 55-70 years with primary liver carcinoma and hepatitis B virus infection. The V and J genes are TRBV28 and TRBJ1-2; TRBD1 matches at 7 bases. The CDR3: CASSSGGVGYTF. CDR3 sequence (DNA): TGTGCCAGCAGTTCAGGGGGTGTTGGCTACACCTTC.